One TCR beta chain is described in this entry. The antigen remains undetermined. TCRdb reanalysed the reads using MiXCR and keeps one entry per CDR3 protein. The repertoire holds about 740,000 distinct CDR3 sequences, 35% to 45% seen once, with 2.8% in the top ten. The data derive from a study of T cell repertoires in cytomegalovirus infection. Study information: In public TCR beta signatures, there were indications of both CMV infection and matching HLA type.

The length of the CDR3 is 18 residues. V was pared by 1 base and J by 3 bases, with 19 bases between. Germline lookup yields CDR1 SGHDN and CDR2 FVKESK. Points from the study as a whole: The response measured ex vivo was dominated by TCR beta clonotypes (HLA-C-restricted and CMV-specific). CMV carriers having the relevant HLA were flagged by cumulative public TCR beta family frequency.

This clonotype was obtained from a human donor in good health (CMV status not recorded). Some clones in this sample may be carry-over from other donors' samples. The chain carries TRBV14 and TRBJ2-4, with D possibly matching TRBD1 (5 bases). The source material was PBMCs. The DNA for the CDR3 is TGTGCCAGCAGCCAAGCTCCGACAGCCGCAATGAACAAAAACATTCAGTACTTC. This gives the protein CASSQAPTAAMNKNIQYF.